This T cell receptor beta chain was found in a study of response to subunit inactivated influenza vaccine (dated by TCRdb to the late 2010s). At the level of the whole study: To follow how T cells responded to a trivalent subunit inactivated influenza vaccine, the researchers relied on deep quantitative profiling of the T cell receptor repertoire. What the authors observed across the whole study: The authors proposed that each seasonal influenza vaccination may bring in only a limited number of new T cells.

As regards this clonotype: The clone's antigen remains unknown. Per-base quality was not reported, and no clone a single base away is much larger than it.

Libraries came from RT-PCR. The sequencer listed for this sample is Illumina HiSeq 2500. TCRdb applied fastp at Q25 and MiXCR to the public reads, then kept only in-frame beta chains. Rows are combined by CDR3 protein, so each entry shows the most common genes and DNA. The sample data list under 750,000 distinct CDR3 sequences, and 12% of these were observed just once. Jointly, the top ten make up about 10% of the sample. The sample in question was PBMCs from blood, obtained on the day of vaccination. This sequence was found in a man aged 50 to 59 who received an inactivated influenza vaccine. Donor details come from another sample of the same person, matched by shared clones.

The CDR3 protein sequence reads: CATNRGRYNEQFF. The sequenced DNA: TGTGCCACCAACAGGGGCAGGTACAATGAGCAGTTCTTC. The chain is encoded by TRBV6-2 or TRBV6-3 joined to TRBJ2-1; 7 of the junction bases match TRBD1. The cysteine opens and the phenylalanine closes a CDR3 of 13 amino acids. Only the CDR3 part of the read is kept: 39 bases, read in frame from the first base. Trimming removed 10 bases from V and 4 bases from J; the gene matches leave 7 bases unexplained. CDR1 MNHEY and CDR2 SVGEGT were looked up in the germline V gene.